This TCR beta chain was retrieved from a study of blood T cell repertoires in COVID-19. CDR1 SGHTA and CDR2 FQGTGA come from the germline V gene. V was clipped by 4 bases and J by 2 bases, with 12 bases between them. This CDR3 spans 14 amino acids. Only in-frame clones appear in the TCRdb table, and some are missing; sequencing was by immunoSEQ multiplex PCR. The table has fewer than 60,000 clones, roughly 88% seen once. About this clone: This same CDR3 is encoded by further DNA sequences in the sample.

The sequence was obtained from a woman older than 75 with acute or convalescent COVID-19. Sequenced input: peripheral blood. This chain connects TRBV7-3 to TRBJ2-7; perhaps TRBD2 as D (6 bases). The CDR3 DNA follows: TGTGCCAGCAGCTCCGGGACTGGAGCCTACGAGCAGTACTTC. Protein product: CASSSGTGAYEQYF.